This T cell receptor beta chain was obtained from a study of T cell responses to AZD1222 COVID-19 vaccine. Study-level results: Only 6 or 7 individuals given AZD1222 were seropositive at baseline. Samples come after the peak T cell response, not at day 14. Along spike, vaccine-associated CD4 TCRs were found throughout, with dominance at 160-218 and 743-854.

Second doses were pooled across both intervals (about 4 or about 12 weeks). TCRdb's copy holds only in-frame clones and misses some; the assay was immunoSEQ multiplex PCR. There are approximately 81,000 clones in the sample; approximately 83% occur only once, and about 1.3% lies in the top ten. V lost 4 bases, J lost 7 bases, and 7 bases stayed unmatched. Germline V gene data show CDR1 as SQVTM and CDR2 as ANQGSEA. The CDR3 is 13 amino acids. Of note for this clone: Its antigen is unknown.

The receptor was isolated from an adult who received the AZD1222 COVID-19 vaccine. The gene calls are TRBV29-1 and TRBJ1-2; 9 bases fit TRBD1. This material consisted of peripheral blood, taken 28 days after the second AZD1222 dose. The CDR3 sequence is CSVVRTGAGGYTF. CDR3 nucleotides: TGCAGCGTTGTAAGGACAGGGGCCGGTGGCTACACCTTC.